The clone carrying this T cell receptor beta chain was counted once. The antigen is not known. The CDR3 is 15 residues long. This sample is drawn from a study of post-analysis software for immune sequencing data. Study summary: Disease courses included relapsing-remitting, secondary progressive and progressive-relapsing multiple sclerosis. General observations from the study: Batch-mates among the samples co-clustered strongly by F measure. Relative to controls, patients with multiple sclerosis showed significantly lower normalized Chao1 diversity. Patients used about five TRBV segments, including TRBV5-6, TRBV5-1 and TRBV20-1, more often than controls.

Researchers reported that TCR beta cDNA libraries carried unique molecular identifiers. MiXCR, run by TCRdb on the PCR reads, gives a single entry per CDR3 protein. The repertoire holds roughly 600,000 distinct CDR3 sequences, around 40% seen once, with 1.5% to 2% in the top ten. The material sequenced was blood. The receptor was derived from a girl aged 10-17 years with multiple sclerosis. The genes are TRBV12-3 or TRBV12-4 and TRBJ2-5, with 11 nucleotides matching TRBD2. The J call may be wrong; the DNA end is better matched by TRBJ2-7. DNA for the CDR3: TGTGCCAGCAGCCTTAGCGGGGGGGCCACTCTCGAGCAGTACTTC. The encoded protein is CASSLSGGATLEQYF.